The text below deals with one T cell receptor (beta chain). This specimen belongs to a study of blood T cell repertoires in COVID-19. Study as a whole: There were acute and convalescent COVID-19 samples, and they came from the United States, Italy and Spain.

Original analysis: Quantification of nucleated cells was approximated via reference gene primer amplification. The data were produced by immunoSEQ multiplex PCR, yet TCRdb's version contains in-frame clones alone and is incomplete. V and J calls and clone size come straight from that table; D and trimming were deduced from the DNA. The sample records about 260,000 clones, approximately 86% being singletons. The CDR3 covers 12 residues. V lost 8 bases and J 0 bases, leaving 5 bases between the germline ends. Per the germline V gene, CDR1 is WSHSY and CDR2 is SAAADI. The sequenced sample consisted of peripheral blood. The source is a man aged 35-49 years with active or convalescent COVID-19. The chain links TRBV10-2 to TRBJ2-1; D is uncertain. Here the CDR3 reads CASESSYNEQFF. The DNA of the CDR3 is TGCGCCAGCGAGAGCTCCTACAATGAGCAGTTCTTC.